This paragraph reports one T cell receptor (beta chain). No antigen is known for it. The germline CDR1 and CDR2 sequences are SGHDN and FVKESK. The CDR3 contains 16 residues. This sample stems from a study of blood T cells in healthy people across ages. Overall study findings and caveats: Among long-lived donors, naive CD4+ cells were more numerous and diversity higher than in aged donors.

In terms of origin and age, donors were healthy Caucasian individuals from Russia aged about 6 to 90. No fewer than 7 million PBMCs went into each sample. PCR was performed a second time for about 6 to 11 cycles using a sample-barcoded 5' primer and a J-beta primer mix. A template-switch adaptor containing 12 random nucleotides labeled each cDNA molecule. TCRdb analysed the 5' RACE reads with MiXCR anew, one entry per CDR3 protein. The sample has some 750,000 distinct CDR3 sequences; about 20% are singletons. The genes are TRBV14 and TRBJ2-5; weak D call: TRBD2 (5 bases). The J call may be wrong; the DNA end is better matched by TRBJ2-1. Sequenced material: blood. This sequence originates from a man in his sixties or seventies in good health. The CDR3 sequence is CASSQVGLGIGNEQFF. The CDR3 DNA sequence: TGTGCCAGCAGCCAAGTAGGTCTCGGGATCGGGAACGAGCAGTTCTTC.